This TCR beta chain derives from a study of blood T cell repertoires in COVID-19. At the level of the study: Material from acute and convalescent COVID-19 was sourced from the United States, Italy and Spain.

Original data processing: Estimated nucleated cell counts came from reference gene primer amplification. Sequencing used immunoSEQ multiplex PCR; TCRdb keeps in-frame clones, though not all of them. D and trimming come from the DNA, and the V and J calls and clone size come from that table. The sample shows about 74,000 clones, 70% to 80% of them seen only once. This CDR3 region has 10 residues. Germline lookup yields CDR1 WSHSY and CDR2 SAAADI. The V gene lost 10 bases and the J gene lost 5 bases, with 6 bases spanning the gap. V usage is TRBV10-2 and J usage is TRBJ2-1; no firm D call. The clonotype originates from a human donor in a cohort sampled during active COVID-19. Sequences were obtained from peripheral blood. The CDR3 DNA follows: TGCGCCACCGAGAACAATGAGCAGTTCTTC. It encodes CATENNEQFF.